Listed below are T cell receptor beta chains from one sample, sequenced in a study of blood T cell repertoires in COVID-19. Assay used: immunoSEQ multiplex PCR; TCRdb lists only in-frame clones, some missing. Of 55,000 to 75,000 clones listed, about nine tenths were seen once; the top ten hold 3% to 3.5%. The sequenced material came from peripheral blood. The receptors come from a man aged 50 to 60 with active COVID-19. CDR3s include the opening cysteine and the closing phenylalanine or tryptophan. The order of the fields is CDR3 DNA, CDR3 protein, D gene, V gene, clone size, J gene. A D gene is named only where the DNA matches it firmly. A clone size is listed for some rows: how often the clone was seen (once, few, many), or a class if it is expanded.

TGTGCCAGCAGTTACTCGGTCGGCGGGGAGCTGTTTTTT	CASSYSVGGELFF	NA	TRBV6-5	NA	TRBJ2-2
TGCGCCAGCAGCGGTAGCGGGGGGTCCTACAATGAGCAGTTCTTC	CASSGSGGSYNEQFF	TRBD2	TRBV5-1	NA	TRBJ2-1
TGTGCCAGCAGTCTTTCCGGGACAGATACGCAGTATTTT	CASSLSGTDTQYF	NA	TRBV27	NA	TRBJ2-3
TGTGCCAGCAGTACCTCGCGGGGTGAGCAGTTCTTC	CASSTSRGEQFF	NA	TRBV6-6	NA	TRBJ2-1
TGTGCCAGCACCAGGACCGGGGCCTACGAGCAGTACTTC	CASTRTGAYEQYF	NA	TRBV12-3/TRBV12-4	once	TRBJ2-7
TGTGCCAGCAGCGCCGGGACAGGGAGGGTTGGAGAGACCCAGTACTTC	CASSAGTGRVGETQYF	TRBD1	TRBV5-6	NA	TRBJ2-5
TGTGCCAGCAGGGACAGGACATGGCAGCCCCAGCATTTT	CASRDRTWQPQHF	TRBD1	TRBV28	NA	TRBJ1-5
TGTGCCAGCAGCTTAGTGGGGCCCTCCTACGAGCAGTACTTC	CASSLVGPSYEQYF	NA	TRBV7-9	NA	TRBJ2-7
TGCGCCAGCAGCTTGGTTTCAGGGGCCACTGAAGCTTTCTTT	CASSLVSGATEAFF	NA	TRBV5-1	NA	TRBJ1-1
TGTGCCAGCAGCTTGGAGGGGCGACATACGCAGTATTTT	CASSLEGRHTQYF	NA	TRBV11-2	NA	TRBJ2-3
TGTGCCAGCAGCTTAGCTACAGGGGGCAATGGCTACACCTTC	CASSLATGGNGYTF	TRBD1	TRBV7-9	NA	TRBJ1-2
TGTGCCAGCTCACCAGGACTAGCGGAAGCCGGGGAGCTGTTTTTT	CASSPGLAEAGELFF	TRBD2	TRBV18	NA	TRBJ2-2
TGCGCCAGCAGCTTGGCCCCTGTGGATACGCAGTATTTT	CASSLAPVDTQYF	NA	TRBV5-1	NA	TRBJ2-3
TGTGCCAGCAGCTTTGGTAGCGGGGGGCCAACCTACGAGCAGTACTTC	CASSFGSGGPTYEQYF	TRBD2	TRBV5-6	NA	TRBJ2-7
TGTGCCAGCAGCTGGGGGGGCTGCGAGCAGTACTTC	CASSWGGCEQYF	NA	TRBV7-4	few	TRBJ2-7
TGTGCCAGCAGCCCCAGGGGGCGCTTAGCCGGTTCACCCCTCCACTTT	CASSPRGRLAGSPLHF	TRBD1	TRBV3-1/TRBV3-2	NA	TRBJ1-6
TGTGCCTGGAGCCTCCGGGTCGAGCAGTACTTC	CAWSLRVEQYF	NA	TRBV30	NA	TRBJ2-7
TGTGCCAGCAGCTTAGGGGACAGGGTCCGCTATGGCTACACCTTC	CASSLGDRVRYGYTF	TRBD1	TRBV7-9	NA	TRBJ1-2
TGTGCCAGCAGCTTGACAGGGAACACTGAAGCTTTCTTT	CASSLTGNTEAFF	NA	TRBV7-3	once	TRBJ1-1
TGTGCCAGCAGTCCCATGTCGGGACAGACGAACACTGAAGCTTTCTTT	CASSPMSGQTNTEAFF	TRBD1	TRBV27	NA	TRBJ1-1
TGTGCCTGGAGTGTAGAGGGGGCGGGGACCCAGTACTTC	CAWSVEGAGTQYF	TRBD1	TRBV30	once	TRBJ2-5
TGTGCCAGCAGTGAACCTTGGGGGGTGAACACTGAAGCTTTCTTT	CASSEPWGVNTEAFF	NA	TRBV6-1	NA	TRBJ1-1
TGCACCAGCAGCTTTCGCGGGAGGTTGGGGCCAGATACGCAGTATTTT	CTSSFRGRLGPDTQYF	NA	TRBV1	NA	TRBJ2-3
TGTGCCAGCAGCCGCAGGGATCCGGCGACGACTAATGAAAAACTGTTTTTT	CASSRRDPATTNEKLFF	NA	TRBV2	NA	TRBJ1-4
TGTGCCAGCAGCTTCGACGGACAGGGAGGGTCTGAAGCTTTCTTT	CASSFDGQGGSEAFF	TRBD1	TRBV7-2	NA	TRBJ1-1
TGTGCCAGTACCTCTAGCGGGGGGGCCCCGCGGAATGAGCAGTTCTTC	CASTSSGGAPRNEQFF	TRBD2	TRBV19	NA	TRBJ2-1
TGTGCCAGTAGGAGGAACTCCTATAATTCACCCCTCCACTTT	CASRRNSYNSPLHF	NA	TRBV19	NA	TRBJ1-6
TGTGCCAGCAGTAGACAGGGGGGTGAAGCTTTCTTT	CASSRQGGEAFF	TRBD1	TRBV27	NA	TRBJ1-1
TGTGCCAGCAGGGCCGGGACAGTTTTGTTCGGCTACACCTTC	CASRAGTVLFGYTF	TRBD1	TRBV3-1/TRBV3-2	NA	TRBJ1-2
TGCGCCAGCAGCTTGCATGGGACAGGGTTTGGCTACACCTTC	CASSLHGTGFGYTF	TRBD1	TRBV5-1	NA	TRBJ1-2
TGTGCCATCAAACGGGGGGAGATAGATACGCAGTATTTT	CAIKRGEIDTQYF	TRBD2	TRBV10-3	once	TRBJ2-3
TGTGCCAGCAGCCAGAGAGCGGGAGAAATAAATGAGCAGTTCTTC	CASSQRAGEINEQFF	TRBD2	TRBV4-2	NA	TRBJ2-1
TGCGCCAGCAGCTTGGGGACTAGCGGGGGCCGCTACAATGAGCAGTTCTTC	CASSLGTSGGRYNEQFF	TRBD2	TRBV5-1	NA	TRBJ2-1
TGTGCCAGCAGTTGGGGACAGTTCTACGAGCAGTACTTC	CASSWGQFYEQYF	TRBD1	TRBV12-3/TRBV12-4	NA	TRBJ2-7
TGTGCCAGCATCCCCCTAGGGAACACCGGGGAGCTGTTTTTT	CASIPLGNTGELFF	NA	TRBV28	NA	TRBJ2-2
TGCGCCAGCAGTCAATCAAAGGCGGCATCTTCACCCCTCCACTTT	CASSQSKAASSPLHF	NA	TRBV23-1	NA	TRBJ1-6
TGTGCCAGCAGCGCTTCTAGCGGGGGCACCTACAATGAGCAGTTCTTC	CASSASSGGTYNEQFF	TRBD2	TRBV7-2	NA	TRBJ2-1
TGTGCCAGCAGGAGGTATAGACGGGGGGAACAAGAGACCCAGTACTTC	CASRRYRRGEQETQYF	TRBD2	TRBV7-9	NA	TRBJ2-5
TGTGCCACCAGCAGGAAGACTAGCGGGAGGGTGGATACGCAGTATTTT	CATSRKTSGRVDTQYF	TRBD2	TRBV15	NA	TRBJ2-3
TGTGCCAGCACGTTGGCCAGGGGCTATCAGCCCCAGCATTTT	CASTLARGYQPQHF	NA	TRBV6-5	NA	TRBJ1-5
TGTGCCAGCAGCCAAGGAGGGTTGGGAAACACCATATATTTT	CASSQGGLGNTIYF	NA	TRBV4-2	NA	TRBJ1-3
TGTGCCAGCAGCGTGGGGGACAGCCTCTACTACGAGCAGTACTTC	CASSVGDSLYYEQYF	TRBD1	TRBV9	NA	TRBJ2-7
TGTGCCAGCTCACCCTTGAGCGGAATCTCCTACAATGAGCAGTTCTTC	CASSPLSGISYNEQFF	NA	TRBV18	NA	TRBJ2-1
TGCGCCAGCAGCTTCCGGGACTACCCCCAAAATGAGCAGTTCTTC	CASSFRDYPQNEQFF	TRBD2	TRBV5-1	NA	TRBJ2-1
TGTGCCAGCAGCCAAGATGGGACAGGGCCACCCTACGAGCAGTACTTC	CASSQDGTGPPYEQYF	TRBD1	TRBV3-1/TRBV3-2	NA	TRBJ2-7
TGTGCCAGCAGCTTGGACTACGGGAGCACAGATACGCAGTATTTT	CASSLDYGSTDTQYF	NA	TRBV7-2	NA	TRBJ2-3
TGTGCCAGCAGCTTGGCGACGACTAGCGGGAGCTACAATGAGCAGTTCTTC	CASSLATTSGSYNEQFF	TRBD2	TRBV5-8	NA	TRBJ2-1
TGTGCCAGCAGCTTACAGGGGGCTGAAGCTTTCTTT	CASSLQGAEAFF	TRBD1	TRBV7-9	NA	TRBJ1-1
TGTGCCAGCAGGGTTAGCGGGACTAGCACAGATACGCAGTATTTT	CASRVSGTSTDTQYF	TRBD2	TRBV2	NA	TRBJ2-3
TGTGCCACCAGTGATCTGACAGGGGGCAAGGATGAGCAGTTCTTC	CATSDLTGGKDEQFF	TRBD1	TRBV24-1	NA	TRBJ2-1
TGTGCCAGCAGTTGGGGGGGATCGGACACTGAAGCTTTCTTT	CASSWGGSDTEAFF	NA	TRBV6-2/TRBV6-3	NA	TRBJ1-1
TGCAGCGTCGCGACAGGGGCCGGGAAGACCCAGTACTTC	CSVATGAGKTQYF	TRBD1	TRBV29-1	NA	TRBJ2-5